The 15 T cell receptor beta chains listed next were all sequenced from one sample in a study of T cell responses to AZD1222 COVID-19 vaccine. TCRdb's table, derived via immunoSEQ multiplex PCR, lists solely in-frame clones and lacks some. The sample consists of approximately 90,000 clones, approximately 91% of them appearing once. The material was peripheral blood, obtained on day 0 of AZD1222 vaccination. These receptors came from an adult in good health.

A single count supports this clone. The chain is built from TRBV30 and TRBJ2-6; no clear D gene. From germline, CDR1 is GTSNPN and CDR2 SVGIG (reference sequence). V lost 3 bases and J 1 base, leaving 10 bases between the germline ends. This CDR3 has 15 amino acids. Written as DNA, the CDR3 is TGTGCCTGGAGGAGACGAGTGTCTGGGGCCAACGTCCTGACTTTC. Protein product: CAWRRRVSGANVLTF.

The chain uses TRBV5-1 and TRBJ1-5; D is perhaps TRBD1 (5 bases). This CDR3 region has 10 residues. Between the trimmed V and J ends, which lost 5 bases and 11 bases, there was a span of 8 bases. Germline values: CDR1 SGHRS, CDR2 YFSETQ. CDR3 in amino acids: CASRGPAQHF. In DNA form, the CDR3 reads TGCGCCAGCAGGGGACCAGCCCAGCATTTT.

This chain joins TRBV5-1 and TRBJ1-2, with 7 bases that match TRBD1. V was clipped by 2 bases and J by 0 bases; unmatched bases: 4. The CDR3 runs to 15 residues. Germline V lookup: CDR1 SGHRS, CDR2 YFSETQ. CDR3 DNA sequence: TGCGCCAGCAGCTTTGGCGACAGGGCTAACTATGGCTACACCTTC. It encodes CASSFGDRANYGYTF.

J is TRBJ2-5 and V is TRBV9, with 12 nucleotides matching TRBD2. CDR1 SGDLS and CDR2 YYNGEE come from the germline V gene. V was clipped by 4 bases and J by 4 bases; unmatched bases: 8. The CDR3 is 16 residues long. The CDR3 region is CASSPGLAGRGETQYF. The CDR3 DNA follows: TGTGCCAGCAGCCCAGGACTAGCGGGGAGGGGAGAGACCCAGTACTTC.

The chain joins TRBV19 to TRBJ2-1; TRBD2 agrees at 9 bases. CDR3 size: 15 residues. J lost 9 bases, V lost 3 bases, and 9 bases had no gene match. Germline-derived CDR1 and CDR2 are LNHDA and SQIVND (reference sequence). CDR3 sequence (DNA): TGTGCCAGTAGTATTCCTGCGGGGGGGATCGGTGAGCAGTTCTTC. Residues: CASSIPAGGIGEQFF.

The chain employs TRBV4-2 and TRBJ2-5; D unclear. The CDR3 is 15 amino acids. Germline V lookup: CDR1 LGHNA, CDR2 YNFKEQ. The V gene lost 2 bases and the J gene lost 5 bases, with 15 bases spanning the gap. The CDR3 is CASSQSLGRSETQYF. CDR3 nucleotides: TGTGCCAGCAGCCAATCTCTCGGGCGAAGTGAGACCCAGTACTTC.

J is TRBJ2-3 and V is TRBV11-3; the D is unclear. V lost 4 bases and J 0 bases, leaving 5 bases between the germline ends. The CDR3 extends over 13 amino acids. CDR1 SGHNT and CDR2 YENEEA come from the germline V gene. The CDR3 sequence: CASSSLSTDTQYF. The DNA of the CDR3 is TGTGCCAGCAGCTCGCTTAGCACAGATACGCAGTATTTT.

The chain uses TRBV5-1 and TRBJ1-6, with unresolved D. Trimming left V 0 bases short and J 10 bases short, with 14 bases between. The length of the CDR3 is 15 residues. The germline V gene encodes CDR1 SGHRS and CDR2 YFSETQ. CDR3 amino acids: CASSLESGFKSPLHF. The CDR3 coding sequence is TGCGCCAGCAGCTTGGAGAGTGGGTTTAAGTCACCCCTCCACTTT.

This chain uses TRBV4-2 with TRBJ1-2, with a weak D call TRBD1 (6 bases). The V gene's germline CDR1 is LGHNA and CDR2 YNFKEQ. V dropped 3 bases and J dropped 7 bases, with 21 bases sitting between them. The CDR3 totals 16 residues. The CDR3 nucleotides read TGTGCCAGCAGCCATCAGCGAGGACAGAGACTTTTTGGCTACACCTTC. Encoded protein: CASSHQRGQRLFGYTF.

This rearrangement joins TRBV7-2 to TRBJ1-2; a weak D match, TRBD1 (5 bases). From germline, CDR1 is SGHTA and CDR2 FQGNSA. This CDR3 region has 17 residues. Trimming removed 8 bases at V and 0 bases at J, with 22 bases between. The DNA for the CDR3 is TGTGCCAGCCGAGGGGTGTCCACCCTCAAAGCTAACTATGGCTACACCTTC. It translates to CASRGVSTLKANYGYTF. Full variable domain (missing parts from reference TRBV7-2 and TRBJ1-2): GAGVSQSPSNKVTEKGKDVELRCDPISGHTALYWYRQSLGQGLEFLIYFQGNSAPDKSGLPSDRFSAERTGGSVSTLTIQRTQQEDSAVYLCASRGVSTLKANYGYTFGSGTRLTVV.

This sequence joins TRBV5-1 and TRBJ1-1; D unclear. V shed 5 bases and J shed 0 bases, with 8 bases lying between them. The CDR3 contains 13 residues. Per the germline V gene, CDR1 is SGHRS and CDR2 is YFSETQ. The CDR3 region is CASSLWMNTEAFF. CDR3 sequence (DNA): TGCGCCAGCAGTCTTTGGATGAACACTGAAGCTTTCTTT.

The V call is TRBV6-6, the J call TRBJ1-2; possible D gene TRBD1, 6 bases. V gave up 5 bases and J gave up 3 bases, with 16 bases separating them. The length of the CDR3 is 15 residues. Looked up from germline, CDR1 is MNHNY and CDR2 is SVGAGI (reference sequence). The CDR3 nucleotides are TGTGCCAGCAGTCGTACAGGGAGGGGAGACTATGGCTACACCTTC. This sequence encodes CASSRTGRGDYGYTF.

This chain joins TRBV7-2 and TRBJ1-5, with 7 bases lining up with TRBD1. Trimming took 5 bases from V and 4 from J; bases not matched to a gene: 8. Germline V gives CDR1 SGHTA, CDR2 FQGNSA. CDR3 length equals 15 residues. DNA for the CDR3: TGTGCCAGCAGCCTTTGGGACAGCCAGAATCAGCCCCAGCATTTT. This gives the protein CASSLWDSQNQPQHF.

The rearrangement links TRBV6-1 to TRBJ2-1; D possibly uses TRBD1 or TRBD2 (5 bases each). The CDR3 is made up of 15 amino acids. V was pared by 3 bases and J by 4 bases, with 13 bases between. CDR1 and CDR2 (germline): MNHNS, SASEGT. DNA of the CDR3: TGTGCCAGCAGTGACGGGACCGGCGATTACAATGAGCAGTTCTTC. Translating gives CASSDGTGDYNEQFF.

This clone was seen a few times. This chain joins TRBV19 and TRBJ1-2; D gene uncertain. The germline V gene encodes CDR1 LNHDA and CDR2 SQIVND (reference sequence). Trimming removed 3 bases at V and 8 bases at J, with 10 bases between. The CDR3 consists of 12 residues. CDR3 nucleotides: TGTGCCAGTAGTATCGGTTACCGAGGCTACACCTTC. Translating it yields CASSIGYRGYTF.